This TCR beta chain was captured in a study of blood T cell repertoires in COVID-19. The data were produced by immunoSEQ multiplex PCR, yet TCRdb's version contains in-frame clones alone and is incomplete. The sample records over 250,000 clones, approximately 87% being singletons. Sequencing used PBMCs or T cells enriched from blood (not recorded which). This TCR was recovered from a woman in her twenties or thirties who had recovered from COVID-19.

In nucleotides, the CDR3 is TGTGCCAGCAGTCCCGAGGGGGGCGGGAGCGGTGGCTACACCTTC. Translated: CASSPEGGGSGGYTF. V and J are TRBV6-4 and TRBJ1-2; TRBD1 is a possible D gene (6 bases). The CDR3 length is 15 residues. In germline, CDR1 is MRHNA, CDR2 SNTAGT. V lost 5 bases and J 7 bases, leaving 20 bases between the germline ends.